Shown below are 5 T cell receptor beta chains from a single sample sequenced in a study of response to subunit inactivated influenza vaccine. One entry per CDR3 protein, called by TCRdb with MiXCR from the RT-PCR reads. Here the sample spans roughly 700,000 distinct CDR3 sequences, approximately 15% being singletons. The sample in question was PBMCs from blood, obtained 14 days before vaccination. The receptors shown here come from a man between 45 and 60 years old who received an inactivated influenza vaccine.

This clonotype was observed a few times. The gene calls are TRBV4-3 and TRBJ2-1, with 11 positions matching TRBD2. In germline, CDR1 is LGHNA, CDR2 YSLEER. The CDR3 has 15 amino acids. Trimming at V came to 4 bases and at J to 6 bases, leaving 5 bases not matched to a gene. CDR3 residues: CASSRGTSGRNEQFF. DNA for the CDR3: TGCGCCAGCAGCCGGGGGACTAGCGGACGCAATGAGCAGTTCTTC.

This clonotype was detected only a few times. The J gene is TRBJ2-7, the V gene TRBV10-3; 14 positions match TRBD2. This CDR3 comprises 16 residues. The ends lost 2 bases at V and 6 bases at J; junction bases unmatched: 6. The germline V gene encodes CDR1 ENHRY and CDR2 SYGVKD. CDR3 DNA: TGTGCCATCAGTGAGGGGACTAGCGGGAGAGGGGCCGAGCAGTACTTC. Translated, it gives CAISEGTSGRGAEQYF.

This clonotype was seen a handful of times. The chain recombines TRBV5-5 with TRBJ2-7, with D possibly called TRBD1 or TRBD2 (7 bases each). CDR3 length equals 14 residues. V lost 4 bases and J 5 bases, leaving 16 bases between the germline ends. Germline-derived CDR1 and CDR2 are SGHKS and YYEKEE (reference sequence). The CDR3 DNA follows: TGTGCCAGCAGCAGACAGACAGGGAGGGACGAGCAGTACTTC. Protein sequence: CASSRQTGRDEQYF.

The J gene is TRBJ2-3, the V gene TRBV29-1; D is uncertain. This CDR3 region has 12 residues. Germline assignment: CDR1 SQVTM and CDR2 ANQGSEA. V lost 0 bases and J 2 bases, leaving 3 bases between the germline ends. The CDR3 sequence: CSVEEVTDTQYF. In DNA form, the CDR3 reads TGCAGCGTTGAAGAGGTCACAGATACGCAGTATTTT.

V is TRBV5-1 and J is TRBJ2-1, with 13 bases that match TRBD2. The length of the CDR3 is 20 residues. Per the germline V gene, CDR1 is SGHRS and CDR2 is YFSETQ. V trimming: 3 bases; J trimming: 0 bases; junction bases outside the gene matches: 12. As DNA, the CDR3 is TGCGCCAGCAGCTCTCCGGGACTAGCGGGAACAAAAAGCTCCTACAATGAGCAGTTCTTC. Translation: CASSSPGLAGTKSSYNEQFF.